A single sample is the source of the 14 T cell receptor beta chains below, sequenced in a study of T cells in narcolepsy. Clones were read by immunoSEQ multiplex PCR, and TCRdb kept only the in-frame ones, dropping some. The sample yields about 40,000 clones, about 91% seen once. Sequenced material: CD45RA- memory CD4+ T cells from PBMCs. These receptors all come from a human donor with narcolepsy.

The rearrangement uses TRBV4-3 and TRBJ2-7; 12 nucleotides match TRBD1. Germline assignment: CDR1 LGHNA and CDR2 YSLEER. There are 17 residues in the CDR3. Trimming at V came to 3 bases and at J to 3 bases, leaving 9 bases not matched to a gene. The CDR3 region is CASSQQNRDRGHYEQYF. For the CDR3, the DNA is TGCGCCAGCAGCCAGCAAAACCGGGACAGGGGGCACTACGAGCAGTACTTC.

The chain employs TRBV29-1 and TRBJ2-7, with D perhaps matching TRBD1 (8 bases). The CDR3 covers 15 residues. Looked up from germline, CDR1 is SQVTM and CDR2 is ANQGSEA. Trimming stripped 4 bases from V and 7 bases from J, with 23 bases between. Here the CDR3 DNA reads TGCAGCGTTGGGGGAGGGGCGCAGGGGGCGTTTGAGCAGTACTTC. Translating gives CSVGGGAQGAFEQYF.

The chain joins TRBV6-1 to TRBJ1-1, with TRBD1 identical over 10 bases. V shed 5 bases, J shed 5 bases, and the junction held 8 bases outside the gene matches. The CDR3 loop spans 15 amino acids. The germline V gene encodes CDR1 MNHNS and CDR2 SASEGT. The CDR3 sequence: CASSRPGQGRTEAFF. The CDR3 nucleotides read TGTGCCAGCAGTCGACCGGGACAGGGGAGGACTGAAGCTTTCTTT.

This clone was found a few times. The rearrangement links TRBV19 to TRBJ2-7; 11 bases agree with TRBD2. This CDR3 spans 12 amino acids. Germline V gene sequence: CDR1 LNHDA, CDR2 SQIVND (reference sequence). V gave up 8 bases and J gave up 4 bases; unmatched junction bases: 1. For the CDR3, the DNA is TGTGCCAGTGGGACTAGCGGATACGAGCAGTACTTC. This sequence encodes CASGTSGYEQYF.

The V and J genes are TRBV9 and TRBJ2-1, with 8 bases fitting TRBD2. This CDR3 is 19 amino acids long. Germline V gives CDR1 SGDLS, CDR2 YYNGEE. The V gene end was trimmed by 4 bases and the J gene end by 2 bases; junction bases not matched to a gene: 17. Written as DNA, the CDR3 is TGTGCCAGCAGCTCCGTAGGGGCGATAGGAGCGGGAGCCTACAATGAGCAGTTCTTC. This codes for CASSSVGAIGAGAYNEQFF.

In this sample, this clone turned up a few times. The CDR3 spells CASSNDPGVLLGPDDSPLHF. CDR3 in DNA: TGTGCCAGCAGCAATGACCCAGGGGTCCTATTGGGGCCGGATGATTCACCCCTCCACTTT. The V gene is TRBV21-1, the J gene TRBJ1-6; the D call in the table, TRBD1, was not verified against the DNA. TRBV21-1 is reported as a pseudogene. The CDR3 is 20 residues long.

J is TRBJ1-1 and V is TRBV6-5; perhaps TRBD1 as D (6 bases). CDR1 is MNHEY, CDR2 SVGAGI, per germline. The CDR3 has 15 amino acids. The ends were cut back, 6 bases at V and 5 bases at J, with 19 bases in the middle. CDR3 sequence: CASRKQGRTGTEAFF. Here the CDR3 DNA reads TGTGCCAGCAGGAAACAGGGACGCACGGGGACTGAAGCTTTCTTT.

The CDR3 loop is CASSATSGEETQYF. In nucleotides, the CDR3 is TGTGCCAGCAGCGCAACTAGCGGGGAAGAGACCCAGTACTTC. The chain has TRBV9 and TRBJ2-5; TRBD2 matches 10 bases. Unmatched junction bases numbered 2, after V lost 3 bases and J lost 3 bases. Germline V gives CDR1 SGDLS, CDR2 YYNGEE. The CDR3 extends over 14 amino acids.

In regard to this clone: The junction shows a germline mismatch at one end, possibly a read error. CDR3 sequence: CARTTSGEHRGAVF. In DNA form, the CDR3 reads TGTGCCCGTACGACTAGCGGGGAACACCGGGGAGCTGTTTTT. The chain has TRBV2 and TRBJ2-2; 11 bases line up with TRBD2. The CDR3 has 14 amino acids. Germline V gives CDR1 SNHLY, CDR2 FYNNEI.

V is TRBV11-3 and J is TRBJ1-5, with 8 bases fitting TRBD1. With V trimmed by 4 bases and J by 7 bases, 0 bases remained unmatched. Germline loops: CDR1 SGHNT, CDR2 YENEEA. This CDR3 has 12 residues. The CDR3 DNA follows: TGTGCCAGCAGCTCAGGGGGCCAGCCCCAGCATTTT. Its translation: CASSSGGQPQHF.

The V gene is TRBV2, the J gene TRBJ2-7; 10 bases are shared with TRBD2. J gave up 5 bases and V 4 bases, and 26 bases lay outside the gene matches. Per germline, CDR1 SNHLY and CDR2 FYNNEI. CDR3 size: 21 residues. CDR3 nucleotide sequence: TGTGCCAGCAGTGCAACCCGTAGACAGCGGGGGGGGCGCACCCTGGCCGACGAGCAGTACTTC. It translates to CASSATRRQRGGRTLADEQYF.

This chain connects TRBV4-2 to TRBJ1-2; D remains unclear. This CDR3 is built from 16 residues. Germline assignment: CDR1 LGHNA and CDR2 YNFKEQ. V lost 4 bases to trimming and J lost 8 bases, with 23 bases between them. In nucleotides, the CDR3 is TGTGCCAGCAGCCGCTCCTGGCTGAAACTTCAGGAAGGCTACACCTTC. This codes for CASSRSWLKLQEGYTF.

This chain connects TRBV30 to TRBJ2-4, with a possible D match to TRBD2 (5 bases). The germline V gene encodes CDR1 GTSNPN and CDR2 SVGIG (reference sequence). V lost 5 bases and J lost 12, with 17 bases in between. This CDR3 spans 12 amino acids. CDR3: CAWVGRSGPQYF. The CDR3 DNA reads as TGTGCCTGGGTAGGCCGGAGCGGTCCTCAGTACTTC.

As DNA, the CDR3 is TGTGCCATCAGTGAAGCCGGGACTAGCGGGAGGGCGATCTACAATGAGCAGTTCTTC. This encodes CAISEAGTSGRAIYNEQFF. The chain couples TRBV10-3 to TRBJ2-1, with 16 nucleotides matching TRBD2. The germline CDR1 and CDR2 sequences are ENHRY and SYGVKD. The V and J ends lost 3 bases and 3 bases, in that order; junction bases with no gene match: 8. The CDR3 contains 19 residues.